A single T cell receptor beta chain is shown here with its context. There are 15 residues in the CDR3. Germline V gives CDR1 MNHEY, CDR2 SMNVEV (reference sequence). The J segment lost 6 bases and the V segment lost 2 bases, leaving 6 bases of the junction unmatched. This entry is derived from a study of blood T cell repertoires in COVID-19. Study in general: From the United States, Italy and Spain came samples of acute and convalescent COVID-19. From T cells, B-cell-depleted T cells, or PBMCs came the material, which was cDNA or gDNA.

Authors' methods: Amplification of reference gene primers was used by the study to estimate nucleated cell counts. Profiled with immunoSEQ multiplex PCR; TCRdb holds only in-frame clones, not every one. V and J calls and clone size come straight from that table; D and trimming were deduced from the DNA. The table has 61,000 or so clones, 88% seen once; the top ten hold about 18%. Material: peripheral blood. The chain links TRBV27 to TRBJ2-1, with 8 bases that match TRBD2. This receptor was identified in an elderly woman with active COVID-19. The DNA of the CDR3 is TGTGCCAGCAGTTTAACGGGACTAGGTCTCAATGAGCAGTTCTTC. This translates into CASSLTGLGLNEQFF.